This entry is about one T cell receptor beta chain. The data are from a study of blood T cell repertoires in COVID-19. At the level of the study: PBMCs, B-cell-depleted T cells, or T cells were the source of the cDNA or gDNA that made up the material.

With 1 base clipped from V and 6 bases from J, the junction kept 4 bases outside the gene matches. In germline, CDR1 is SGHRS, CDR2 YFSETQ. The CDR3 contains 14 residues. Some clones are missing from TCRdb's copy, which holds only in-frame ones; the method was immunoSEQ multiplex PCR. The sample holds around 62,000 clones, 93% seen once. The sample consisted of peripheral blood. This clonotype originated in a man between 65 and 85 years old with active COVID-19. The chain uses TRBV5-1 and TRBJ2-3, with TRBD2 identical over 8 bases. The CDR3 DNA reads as TGCGCCAGCAGCTTGCCGGCTAGCGGGGATACGCAGTATTTT. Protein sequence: CASSLPASGDTQYF.